The next 2 T cell receptor beta chains were all read from a single sample in a study of blood T cell repertoires in COVID-19. Clones were read by immunoSEQ multiplex PCR, and TCRdb kept only the in-frame ones, dropping some. The sample has about 280,000 clones; roughly 90% are singletons. Source material: peripheral blood. The receptors shown here come from a man between 40 and 49 years old with acute or convalescent COVID-19.

V gene TRBV7-8 combines with J gene TRBJ1-1; the D is unclear. Per the germline V gene, CDR1 is SGHVS and CDR2 is FQNEAQ. This CDR3 has 12 amino acids. Trimming stripped 2 bases from V and 11 bases from J, with 12 bases between. The CDR3 DNA reads as TGTGCCAGCAGCTTATCTTCCGAGGCGGCTTTCTTT. It encodes CASSLSSEAAFF. Looking up the rest from reference TRBV7-8 and TRBJ1-1 gives the full variable domain: GAGVSQSPRYKVAKRGQDVALRCDPISGHVSLFWYQQALGQGPEFLTYFQNEAQLDKSGLPSDRFFAERPEGSVSTLKIQRTQQEDSAVYLCASSLSSEAAFFGQGTRLTVV.

This chain joins TRBV5-5 and TRBJ2-1; 8 nucleotides match TRBD1. CDR1 is SGHKS, CDR2 YYEKEE, per germline (reference sequence). The CDR3 totals 16 residues. V lost 2 bases, J lost 6 bases, and 10 bases stayed unmatched. CDR3 coding DNA: TGTGCCAGCAGCTTACAGGGGGTCACCTCGATCAATGAGCAGTTCTTC. Protein product: CASSLQGVTSINEQFF.